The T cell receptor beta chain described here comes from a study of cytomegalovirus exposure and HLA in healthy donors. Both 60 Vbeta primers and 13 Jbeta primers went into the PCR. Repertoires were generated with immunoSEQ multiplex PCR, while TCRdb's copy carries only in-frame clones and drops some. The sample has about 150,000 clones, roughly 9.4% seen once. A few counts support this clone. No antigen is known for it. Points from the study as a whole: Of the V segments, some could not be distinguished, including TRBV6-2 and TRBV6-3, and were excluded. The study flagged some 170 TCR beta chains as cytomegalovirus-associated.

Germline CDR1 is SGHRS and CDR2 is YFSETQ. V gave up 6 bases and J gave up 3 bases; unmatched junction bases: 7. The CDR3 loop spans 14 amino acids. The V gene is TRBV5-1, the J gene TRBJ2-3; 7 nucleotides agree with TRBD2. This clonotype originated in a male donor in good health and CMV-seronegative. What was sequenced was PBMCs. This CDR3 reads CASTRRESTDTQYF. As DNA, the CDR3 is TGCGCCAGCACGAGGCGGGAGTCGACAGATACGCAGTATTTT.